What follows is one T cell receptor (beta chain) and its context. What this receptor recognizes is not known. The record has no base qualities; no much larger clone is one base away. The data derive from a study of T cell responses to AZD1222 COVID-19 vaccine (dated by TCRdb to the early 2020s). Looking at the study overall: AZD1222 recipients with second doses at about 4 weeks or about 12 weeks were pooled, because spike-specific TCR depth and breadth did not differ between schedules. A total of 230 or so trial participants underwent TCR sequencing, of whom approximately 210 received two doses of AZD1222 and about 26 received two doses of the MenACWY control vaccine. Trial participants were enrolled into age subgroups of 18-55, 56-69 and 70-plus years, which contained roughly 140, 27 and 60 TCR-sequenced participants, respectively. On the study overall, not on this receptor specifically: CD4 TCRs associated with the vaccine covered the entire spike protein, and the dominant responses were in regions 160-218 and 743-854. A significant rise in spike-specific TCR breadth and depth was observed after two AZD1222 doses relative to day 0 and relative to MenACWY recipients. Because no samples from the day 14 peak response were available, repertoires could be characterized only after the peak T cell response. Most participants were white British and females outnumbered males, and the authors suggested that clonal diversity may have been underestimated. Reportedly, almost half of the unique spike-specific TCRs recognized epitopes lying outside the regions that are mutated in the B.1.351 and B.1.1.7 variants. The 56-69-year group was small, and its depth increase did not reach significance, likely because of low power. Only five to seven AZD1222 recipients were SARS-CoV-2 seropositive at baseline, limiting conclusions about previously exposed vaccinees.

The CDR3 regions of human TCRbeta chains were analyzed by immunosequencing. As for the original processing: Repertoire TCRs were matched against a reference library of SARS-CoV-2-specific TCRs generated with the MIRA antigen-specificity platform. Breadth was defined as the fraction of unique TCRs that were SARS-CoV-2-associated, and depth was defined as the fraction of total T cells that were SARS-CoV-2-associated. Using the MIRA data, every spike-specific TCR was mapped to the spike region that the TCR reacted to and assigned to either a CD4 or a CD8 class. Log10-transformed breadth and depth values were compared by one-way ANOVA with Sidak's multiple comparisons tests. Imported from immuneACCESS, the table was reduced by TCRdb to in-frame sequences with V and J called. These copies leave out some clones; in studies compared against another copy, an unresolved V gene accounts for under half, and the cause of the remainder is not known. V and J calls and clone size come straight from that table; D and trimming were deduced from the DNA. The table for this sample lists about 120,000 clones; about 92% of them were counted only once. 11% to 15% of the sample is in the top ten clones.

Reading the label with the study, this specimen's time point is: baseline before first vaccination. Vaccinee samples were obtained from the UK trials COV001 and COV002, which included a single-blind randomized controlled phase 2/3 trial of AZD1222 (ChAdOx1 nCoV-19) in healthy adults. Trial participant PBMC samples were collected at day 0 and day 28 after the second dose for TCRbeta chain sequencing. The receptor was isolated from an adult in good health. Sequenced here: peripheral blood, sampled on day 0 of AZD1222 vaccination.

CDR3 sequence: CASSREQGNSGNTIYF. The nucleotides read TGCGCCAGCAGCCGAGAACAGGGAAATTCTGGAAACACCATATATTTT. Here the chain combines TRBV4-3 and TRBJ1-3; 6 matching bases give a weak D call of TRBD1. Reading the germline V gene gives CDR1 LGHNA and CDR2 YSLEER. V is clipped by 4 bases and J by 1 base, and the sequence between their germline boundaries is 14 bases long. Counted from cysteine to phenylalanine, this CDR3 has 16 amino acids. CDR3 DNA only is kept here, 48 bases in frame from base 1.